Below, 32 T cell receptor beta chains from the same sample are listed, as sequenced in a study of T-cell reconstitution after alpha-beta-depleted transplantation in children. It was with unique molecular identifiers that the TCRbeta library was prepared. MiXCR, run by TCRdb on the PCR reads, gives a single entry per CDR3 protein. Seen here are hundreds of thousands of distinct CDR3 sequences, over 15% observed once, and the top ten hold approximately 1%. The source material was PBMCs from the stem cell graft donor, sampled from the stem cell graft. Receptor source: a human donor who donated a stem cell graft to a child with acute myeloid leukemia.

At least ten counts were recorded for this clonotype. V is TRBV29-1 and J is TRBJ2-3; no reliable D call. Trimming took off 3 bases at V and 6 bases at J, with 13 bases between the two ends. In germline, CDR1 is SQVTM, CDR2 ANQGSEA. This CDR3 is built from 13 residues. The DNA of the CDR3 is TGCAGCGTTGAGGTCAGAGCAGGTGATACGCAGTATTTT. Its translation is CSVEVRAGDTQYF.

This clonotype was observed at least ten times. The gene calls are TRBV20-1 and TRBJ2-3; D perhaps matches TRBD2 (5 bases). Trimming left V 3 bases short and J 8 bases short, with 12 bases between. The germline gives CDR1 DFQATT, CDR2 SNEGSKA (reference sequence). The CDR3 covers 12 residues. The CDR3 sequence: CSASPNRGTQYF. The DNA for the CDR3 is TGCAGTGCTAGCCCAAACCGGGGTACGCAGTATTTT.

This clonotype was counted ten times or more. V gene TRBV7-9 combines with J gene TRBJ1-1; possibly TRBD1 for D (6 bases). The germline V gene has CDR1 SEHNR and CDR2 FQNEAQ (reference sequence). Between the trimmed V and J ends, which lost 10 bases and 1 base, there was a span of 13 bases. CDR3 length: 13 residues. The CDR3 spells CATSYRENTEAFF. The CDR3 coding sequence is TGTGCCACTTCCTACAGGGAGAACACTGAAGCTTTCTTT.

This clonotype was recorded only once. The chain employs TRBV2 and TRBJ2-7; D uncertain. The germline V and J ends were trimmed by 3 bases and 9 bases, with 9 bases remaining between them. This CDR3 is built from 11 residues. Germline values: CDR1 SNHLY, CDR2 FYNNEI. The CDR3 region has the DNA TGTGCCAGCAGTGAGGACCTGTGGCAGTACTTC. Encoded protein: CASSEDLWQYF.

This clonotype showed up just a few times. The V gene is TRBV20-1, the J gene TRBJ2-7; no clear D gene. Trimming stripped 4 bases from V and 2 bases from J, with 15 bases between. The CDR3 is 14 amino acids. Germline CDR1 DFQATT, CDR2 SNEGSKA (reference sequence). The chain's CDR3 is CSATGRQGTYEQYV. Here the CDR3 DNA reads TGCAGTGCTACCGGACGCCAAGGGACCTACGAGCAGTACGTC.

This clonotype was seen repeatedly, ten times or more. V and J are TRBV12-3 or TRBV12-4 and TRBJ2-1; TRBD1 matches at 10 bases. The CDR3 loop spans 15 amino acids. V was pared by 5 bases and J by 6 bases, with 7 bases of the junction left unmatched. The DNA of the CDR3 is TGTGCCAGCAGTCGTTCCGGGACAGGGGTCAATGAGCAGTTCTTC. Residues: CASSRSGTGVNEQFF.

This clonotype was observed a few times. The J gene is TRBJ1-5, the V gene TRBV6-5; D is possibly TRBD1 (6 bases). Germline CDR1 is MNHEY and CDR2 is SVGAGI. Deletions cut 7 bases from V and 6 bases from J, with 13 bases between. This CDR3 comprises 13 residues. Here the CDR3 DNA reads TGTGCCAGCACAACCGGGACAACTCAGCCCCAGCATTTT. This encodes CASTTGTTQPQHF.

This clonotype was counted ten times or more. The CDR3 DNA reads TGTGCCAGCAGTTACTCGATGAGTCAGCCCCAGCATTTT. This translates into CASSYSMSQPQHF. V is TRBV6-2 or TRBV6-3 and J is TRBJ1-5; D not resolved. The CDR3 is made up of 13 amino acids. V dropped 0 bases and J dropped 6 bases, with 6 bases sitting between them. Germline-derived CDR1 and CDR2 are MNHEY and SVGEGT.

This clonotype appeared many times. The chain uses TRBV7-2 and TRBJ1-1; TRBD1 might be the D (5 bases). Germline V gene sequence: CDR1 SGHTA, CDR2 FQGNSA. V was shortened by 6 bases and J by 6 bases, with 20 bases between the two germline ends. The CDR3 spans 15 residues. The CDR3 region is CASSSRSGQSSEAFF. DNA for the CDR3: TGTGCCAGCAGTTCGAGGTCGGGGCAGTCTTCTGAAGCTTTCTTT.

This clonotype turned up a few times. The chain joins TRBV20-1 to TRBJ1-2, with 7 positions matching TRBD1. Germline values: CDR1 DFQATT, CDR2 SNEGSKA (reference sequence). V lost 6 bases and J lost 4; bases outside the gene matches: 11. The CDR3 extends over 14 amino acids. CDR3 sequence reads: CSAISGDSGYGYTF. The CDR3 DNA sequence: TGCAGTGCGATATCAGGGGACAGTGGCTATGGCTACACCTTC.

This clonotype was observed at least ten times. This chain connects TRBV7-9 to TRBJ2-3; D tentatively reads TRBD1 or TRBD2 (6 bases each). V was cut by 6 bases and J by 2 bases, with 12 bases left in between. Germline CDR1 and CDR2: SEHNR and FQNEAQ (reference sequence). This CDR3 has 14 residues. CDR3 sequence: CASSPGASTDTQYF. The CDR3 DNA is TGTGCCAGCAGTCCGGGGGCCTCCACAGATACGCAGTATTTT. Full variable domain (missing parts from reference TRBV7-9 and TRBJ2-3): DTGVSQNPRHKITKRGQNVTFRCDPISEHNRLYWYRQTLGQGPEFLTYFQNEAQLEKSRLLSDRFSAERPKGSFSTLEIQRTEQGDSAMYLCASSPGASTDTQYFGPGTRLTVL.

This clonotype was counted ten times or more. The rearrangement uses TRBV20-1 and TRBJ1-1; D is possibly TRBD1 (6 bases). V lost 0 bases and J lost 5, with 13 bases in between. The CDR3 spans 14 residues. The germline gives CDR1 DFQATT, CDR2 SNEGSKA (reference sequence). This chain's CDR3 is CSARDPQGWTEAFF. The CDR3 nucleotides are TGCAGTGCTAGAGATCCCCAGGGGTGGACTGAAGCTTTCTTT.

The chain has TRBV10-3 and TRBJ2-7; no clear D. CDR3 length equals 14 residues. Germline V gives CDR1 ENHRY, CDR2 SYGVKD. V dropped 3 bases and J dropped 4 bases, with 13 bases sitting between them. CDR3 amino acids: CAISEEGNLYEQYF. Written as DNA, the CDR3 is TGTGCCATCAGTGAAGAAGGAAATCTTTACGAGCAGTACTTC.

In this sample, this clonotype turned up many times. The J gene is TRBJ2-3, the V gene TRBV27; D is possibly TRBD2 (6 bases). CDR1 and CDR2 (germline): MNHEY, SMNVEV (reference sequence). Trimming stripped 6 bases from V and 1 base from J, with 14 bases between. This CDR3 region has 15 residues. The CDR3 nucleotides are TGTGCCAGCAGACACTCCCGCGGGGGCACAGATACGCAGTATTTT. This gives the protein CASRHSRGGTDTQYF.

The chain recombines TRBV5-8 with TRBJ2-1, with D perhaps TRBD2 (6 bases). Germline V gene data show CDR1 as SGHTS and CDR2 as YDEGEE. V lost 0 bases to trimming and J lost 0 bases, with 13 bases between them. This CDR3 has 17 residues. CDR3 DNA sequence: TGTGCCAGCAGCTTGGGGTGGCTGACTAGCTCCTACAATGAGCAGTTCTTC. This codes for CASSLGWLTSSYNEQFF. Complete variable domain (other parts from reference TRBV5-8 and TRBJ2-1): EAGVTQSPTHLIKTRGQQATLRCSPISGHTSVYWYQQALGLGLQFLLWYDEGEERNRGNFPPRFSGRQFPNYSSELNVNALELEDSALYLCASSLGWLTSSYNEQFFGPGTRLTVL.

This clonotype was found many times. The chain recombines TRBV5-5 with TRBJ2-7; D is unclear. V was trimmed by 3 bases and J by 2 bases, leaving 12 bases between them. CDR3 length: 14 amino acids. Germline V lookup: CDR1 SGHKS, CDR2 YYEKEE (reference sequence). CDR3: CASSWTGPTYEQYF. The CDR3 DNA reads TGTGCCAGCAGCTGGACCGGGCCCACCTACGAGCAGTACTTC. Drawing the rest from reference TRBV5-5 and TRBJ2-7, the complete variable domain is DAGVTQSPTHLIKTRGQQVTLRCSPISGHKSVSWYQQVLGQGPQFIFQYYEKEERGRGNFPDRFSARQFPNYSSELNVNALLLGDSALYLCASSWTGPTYEQYFGPGTRLTVT.

This clonotype was seen at least ten times. The chain has TRBV5-6 and TRBJ2-7; D unclear. The V and J ends lost 0 bases and 3 bases respectively, with 10 bases between them. The CDR3 has 14 residues. CDR1 is SGHDT and CDR2 is YYEEEE in the germline V gene. CDR3 in amino acids: CASSLAGRLYEQYF. The CDR3 region has the DNA TGTGCCAGCAGCTTGGCTGGACGCCTCTACGAGCAGTACTTC.

There are a few counts of this clonotype. This sequence joins TRBV24-1 and TRBJ2-3; 12 nucleotides agree with TRBD2. Germline V gene sequence: CDR1 KGHDR, CDR2 SFDVKD. The CDR3 loop spans 15 amino acids. After removal of 10 bases from V and 1 base from J, the junction contained 5 bases not matched to a gene. CDR3 nucleotide sequence: TGTGCCACGTCGACTAGCGGGGGCCGCACAGATACGCAGTATTTT. The encoded protein is CATSTSGGRTDTQYF.

The V and J genes are TRBV20-1 and TRBJ2-3; 9 nucleotides align to TRBD2. J lost 0 bases, V lost 4 bases, and 8 bases had no gene match. This CDR3 comprises 16 residues. Germline values: CDR1 DFQATT, CDR2 SNEGSKA (reference sequence). CDR3 in amino acids: CSATGSGGLSTDTQYF. CDR3 nucleotides: TGCAGTGCTACCGGGAGCGGGGGGCTGAGCACAGATACGCAGTATTTT.

This clonotype was seen repeatedly, ten times or more. V usage is TRBV10-3 and J usage is TRBJ1-6; D may be TRBD1 (6 bases). This CDR3 has 15 residues. V gave up 3 bases and J gave up 9 bases, with 15 bases separating them. Germline V lookup: CDR1 ENHRY, CDR2 SYGVKD. The DNA of the CDR3 is TGTGCCATCAGTGATCCGGGGGCCGGGAGTTCACCCCTCCACTTT. Protein product: CAISDPGAGSSPLHF.

This clonotype was observed at least ten times. The rearrangement joins TRBV29-1 to TRBJ2-7; D may match TRBD1 or TRBD2 (5 bases each). Trimming took off 6 bases at V and 0 bases at J, with 9 bases between the two ends. This CDR3 spans 12 amino acids. CDR1 and CDR2 (germline): SQVTM, ANQGSEA. The CDR3, as DNA: TGCAGCGTCGTGGGGGACTCCTACGAGCAGTACTTC. It translates to CSVVGDSYEQYF.

This clonotype was seen many times. The chain combines TRBV5-5 with TRBJ1-2; no definite D call. The CDR3 consists of 15 residues. With 0 bases removed from V and 4 bases from J, the gap between germline ends came to 13 bases. Germline V gene lookup returns CDR1 SGHKS and CDR2 YYEKEE (reference sequence). The CDR3 is CASSLAVSLSYGYTF. The CDR3 coding sequence is TGTGCCAGCAGCTTGGCCGTCTCACTGAGCTATGGCTACACCTTC.

This clonotype was observed a few times. The rearrangement joins TRBV20-1 to TRBJ1-2; D is possibly TRBD1 (5 bases). CDR3 length equals 14 residues. The V end lost 5 bases, the J end lost 3 bases, and 16 bases lay between the germline ends. CDR1 and CDR2 (germline): DFQATT, SNEGSKA (reference sequence). CDR3 sequence reads: CSASAGVLDYGYTF. The DNA for the CDR3 is TGCAGTGCTTCTGCGGGGGTCTTGGACTATGGCTACACCTTC.

The rearrangement links TRBV6-1 to TRBJ2-2; D is unresolved. V was shortened by 8 bases and J by 5 bases, with 24 bases between the two germline ends. Germline V lookup: CDR1 MNHNS, CDR2 SASEGT. The CDR3 contains 17 residues. CDR3 in DNA: TGTGCCAGCCTAAAATCGACCGCACTCAGACGGACCGGGGAGCTGTTTTTT. Translated: CASLKSTALRRTGELFF.

The chain links TRBV10-3 to TRBJ1-1, with D possibly TRBD1 on 6 matching bases. CDR1 and CDR2 (germline): ENHRY, SYGVKD. This CDR3 is built from 15 residues. Trimming cost V 4 bases and J 0 bases, with 12 bases left between them. This CDR3 reads CAISGRGRMNTEAFF. The CDR3 nucleotides are TGTGCCATCAGTGGCAGGGGTAGGATGAACACTGAAGCTTTCTTT.

This clonotype was observed a few times. The chain couples TRBV11-2 to TRBJ2-7, with TRBD1 as a possible D gene (5 bases). Trimming removed 4 bases from V and 2 bases from J, with 12 bases in between. CDR1 is SGHAT and CDR2 is FQNNGV in the germline V gene. The CDR3 has 14 amino acids. The CDR3 DNA is TGTGCCAGCAGCTCTACCGGACACACCTACGAGCAGTACGTC. Protein product: CASSSTGHTYEQYV.

This clonotype was seen many times. CDR3 residues: CSALRRGAGETQYF. In nucleotides, the CDR3 is TGCAGTGCCCTCAGGAGGGGGGCGGGCGAGACCCAGTACTTC. The chain carries TRBV20-1 and TRBJ2-5; TRBD1 or TRBD2 may be the D gene (6 bases each). The CDR3 runs to 14 residues. Trimming pared 6 bases from V and 5 bases from J, leaving 19 bases between. Germline CDR1 and CDR2: DFQATT and SNEGSKA (reference sequence).

This clonotype was seen ten or more times. The J gene is TRBJ1-5, the V gene TRBV20-1, with TRBD1 identical over 7 bases. Losses at the gene ends were 2 bases for V and 5 bases for J; bases not matched to a gene: 9. The V gene's germline CDR1 is DFQATT and CDR2 SNEGSKA (reference sequence). The CDR3 covers 15 residues. The CDR3 sequence: CSARPVVRGDQPQHF. CDR3 sequence (DNA): TGCAGTGCTAGACCCGTGGTCAGGGGGGATCAGCCCCAGCATTTT.

This clonotype was detected only a few times. The chain combines TRBV10-3 with TRBJ2-1, with D perhaps TRBD2 (6 bases). Looked up from germline, CDR1 is ENHRY and CDR2 is SYGVKD. Trimming shortened V by 5 bases and J by 2 bases, and 13 bases separated the two germline ends. There are 15 residues in the CDR3. CDR3 region: CAISRLVGTYNEQFF. As DNA, the CDR3 is TGTGCCATCAGTCGACTAGTTGGGACCTACAATGAGCAGTTCTTC.

This clonotype showed up just a few times. This chain joins TRBV9 and TRBJ2-3; a possible D gene is TRBD2 (5 bases). The CDR3 runs 14 residues. The germline V and J ends were trimmed by 1 base and 3 bases, with 9 bases remaining between them. CDR1 and CDR2 from the germline V gene are SGDLS and YYNGEE. In DNA form, the CDR3 reads TGTGCCAGCAGCGTAACCGAGGGAACAGATACGCAGTATTTT. Translation: CASSVTEGTDTQYF.

The V and J genes are TRBV7-2 and TRBJ1-4; 10 nucleotides agree with TRBD1. The CDR3 length is 15 residues. Trimming removed 0 bases from V and 7 bases from J; junction bases left unmatched: 2. Germline V gene lookup returns CDR1 SGHTA and CDR2 FQGNSA. CDR3 residues: CASSLARDRGEKLFF. CDR3 bases: TGTGCCAGCAGCTTAGCCCGGGACAGGGGTGAAAAACTGTTTTTT.

This clonotype was seen many times. The rearrangement joins TRBV20-1 to TRBJ1-1; D is ambiguous. Germline-derived CDR1 and CDR2 are DFQATT and SNEGSKA (reference sequence). Trimming left V 2 bases short and J 2 bases short, with 12 bases between. The CDR3 sequence is 14 residues long. CDR3 in DNA: TGCAGTGCTAGACTTGGAGGACCCAACACTGAAGCTTTCTTT. Its protein product is CSARLGGPNTEAFF.